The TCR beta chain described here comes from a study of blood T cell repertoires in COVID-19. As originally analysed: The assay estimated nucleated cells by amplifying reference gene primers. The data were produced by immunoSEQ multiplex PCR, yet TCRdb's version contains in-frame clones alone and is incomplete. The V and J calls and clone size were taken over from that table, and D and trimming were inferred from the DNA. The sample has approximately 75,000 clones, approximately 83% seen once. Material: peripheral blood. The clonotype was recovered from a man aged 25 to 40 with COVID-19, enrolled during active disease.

The CDR3 nucleotides read TGTGCCAGCAGTCCGGACAGGGACCAGCCCCAGCATTTT. Translated: CASSPDRDQPQHF. The chain recombines TRBV7-2 with TRBJ1-5; 8 bases align to TRBD1. The CDR3 runs to 13 residues. Germline CDR1 reads SGHTA; CDR2 reads FQGNSA. The ends lost 6 bases at V and 7 bases at J; junction bases unmatched: 5.